This T cell receptor (beta chain) was sequenced during a study of blood T cell repertoires in COVID-19 (TCRdb year 2020). Turning to the overall study: The collaborator samples originated in the United States, Italy and Spain and spanned the acute and convalescent phases of COVID-19. Where available, HLA class I and class II types were taken from metadata supplied by the sample provider and were not determined by assay-based typing. The repertoires were made available in a free public database intended to serve as a resource for research on the immune response to SARS-CoV-2. The prospective study material was composed of cDNA or gDNA derived from T cells, B-cell-depleted T cells, or PBMCs. Samples came from the ongoing ImmuneRACE study (first 160 participants) plus 1,254 subjects from 6 global collaborators. A de-identified subject ID, COVID-19 status, age in years and sex were almost always included in the sample metadata. The dataset comprised deeply sampled blood TCRbeta repertoires from subjects exposed to, actively infected with, or recovered from COVID-19. General study outcomes and caveats: The quantity of clinical and demographic metadata differed by source and by participant and was supplied without curation.

With respect to this clone: Its binding antigen is unknown. Nothing much larger sits one base from this clone, and base qualities are not available.

In Seattle, one collaborating source enrolled patients while the infection was active and tracked those patients longitudinally over the course of disease. Each collaborating institution followed its own protocols to collect whole blood in K2EDTA tubes. For TCRbeta analysis, collaborators shipped samples in one of three forms: frozen whole blood, isolated PBMCs, or DNA extracted from either of those sample types. TCRbeta CDR3 regions were amplified from genomic DNA using the immunoSEQ Assay, a bias-controlled multiplex PCR. The authors processed their data as follows. Within the assay, amplification of reference gene primers was used to estimate how many nucleated cells each sample contained. To quantify the absolute abundance of each unique TCRbeta CDR3 rearrangement, sequence reads were collapsed and filtered. For each sample, productive Simpson clonality was calculated as the square root of Simpson's diversity index across productive rearrangements. TCRdb retrieved this table from immuneACCESS and kept in-frame rearrangements only. Not all clones are present; in checked studies, unresolved V genes account for under half, and no reason is known for the remainder. Clone size and V and J calls were adopted from that table, with D and trimming inferred from the DNA. The sample contains roughly 260,000 clones, more than 90% of them found a single time. The ten largest clones represent 2% to 3% of the sample.

At the junction V is shortened by 3 bases and J by 2 bases; bases outside the gene matches: 14. The CDR3, from cysteine to phenylalanine, totals 18 residues. Just CDR3 DNA is preserved here, 54 bases in frame from base 1. From a lookup of the germline V gene (reference sequence), CDR1 and CDR2 are MNHEY and SMNVEV. Sequenced input: peripheral blood. The sequence is built from TRBV27 and TRBJ1-1, and 8 junctional nucleotides match TRBD1. This receptor was taken from a person aged 18 to 35 with COVID-19, enrolled during active disease. The CDR3 sequence is CASSFRIFGGQANTEAFF. The DNA sequence is given as TGTGCCAGCAGTTTTCGTATTTTTGGGGGACAGGCCAACACTGAAGCTTTCTTT.